This entry lists 19 T cell receptor beta chains sequenced from one sample in a study of neoadjuvant anti-PD-1 for oral cavity cancer. Sequencing used immunoSEQ multiplex PCR; TCRdb keeps in-frame clones, though not all of them. The sample carries thousands of clones, nearly 70% recorded once. The time point here: after neoadjuvant nivolumab, at surgical resection. The sequencing used PBMCs, collected after nivolumab (anti-PD-1) treatment. The receptors derive from a person aged 40-85 years with oral cavity squamous cell carcinoma.

The chain employs TRBV9 and TRBJ1-2; possible D gene TRBD1, 5 bases. The CDR3 runs to 17 residues. Trimming cost V 5 bases and J 0 bases, with 20 bases left between them. Germline-derived CDR1 and CDR2 are SGDLS and YYNGEE. CDR3 coding DNA: TGTGCCAGCAGTGGGCCAGAGGGACGGCGCCCTAACTATGGCTACACCTTC. Protein product: CASSGPEGRRPNYGYTF.

The chain recombines TRBV2 with TRBJ2-3; TRBD2 might be the D (6 bases). Per the germline V gene, CDR1 is SNHLY and CDR2 is FYNNEI. The V end lost 7 bases, the J end lost 0 bases, and 23 bases lay between the germline ends. This CDR3 has 18 amino acids. The CDR3 reads CASNLDLPSATSTDTQYF. CDR3 DNA: TGTGCCAGCAATCTAGATCTTCCTAGCGCCACTAGCACAGATACGCAGTATTTT.

The sample holds a few counts of this clone. The J gene is TRBJ1-2, the V gene TRBV5-1; unclear D gene. The CDR3 totals 14 residues. The V end lost 0 bases, the J end lost 4 bases, and 10 bases lay between the germline ends. Germline-derived CDR1 and CDR2 are SGHRS and YFSETQ. The CDR3 protein is CASSLARVGYGYTF. As DNA, the CDR3 is TGCGCCAGCAGCTTGGCCCGGGTCGGCTATGGCTACACCTTC.

The chain recombines TRBV6-5 with TRBJ2-3; 9 nucleotides line up with TRBD1. The CDR3 sequence is 15 residues long. Germline V gene sequence: CDR1 MNHEY, CDR2 SVGAGI. The ends lost 6 bases at V and 2 bases at J; junction bases unmatched: 6. The CDR3 spells CASRAGTGYTDTQYF. The CDR3 nucleotides are TGTGCCAGCAGGGCCGGGACAGGGTACACAGATACGCAGTATTTT.

This chain links TRBV7-9 with TRBJ1-2; 10 bases map to TRBD1. The V and J ends lost 2 bases and 8 bases, in that order; junction bases with no gene match: 8. CDR3 length: 15 amino acids. The germline CDR1 and CDR2 sequences are SEHNR and FQNEAQ (reference sequence). CDR3 sequence reads: CASSLLGQGDSGYTF. DNA for the CDR3: TGTGCCAGCAGCTTATTAGGACAGGGGGACAGCGGCTACACCTTC.

The chain has TRBV5-1 and TRBJ2-7; the match to TRBD2 covers 11 bases. The CDR3 covers 15 residues. V shed 4 bases and J 0 bases; nucleotides not matched to a gene: 3. Germline CDR1 reads SGHRS; CDR2 reads YFSETQ. CDR3 nucleotide sequence: TGCGCCAGCAGCCAAACTAGCGGGGGCTCCTACGAGCAGTACTTC. Its translation: CASSQTSGGSYEQYF.

V usage is TRBV19 and J usage is TRBJ2-2; a weak D match, TRBD1 (5 bases). The CDR3 sequence is 15 residues long. The ends were cut back, 7 bases at V and 5 bases at J, with 17 bases in the middle. Germline V gene lookup returns CDR1 LNHDA and CDR2 SQIVND (reference sequence). The CDR3 nucleotides are TGTGCCAGTAAGGTCGACAGTTCCGCAACCGGGGAGCTGTTTTTT. This translates into CASKVDSSATGELFF.

This clone was detected only once. This chain connects TRBV5-4 to TRBJ2-5; a weak D match, TRBD2 (6 bases). The germline V and J ends were trimmed by 0 bases and 2 bases, with 20 bases remaining between them. Germline CDR1 is SGHNT and CDR2 is YYREEE (reference sequence). The CDR3 runs to 18 residues. CDR3 nucleotides: TGTGCCAGCAGCTTGGTTGCGGTGATGGGGGGTCCTCAAGAGACCCAGTACTTC. Protein product: CASSLVAVMGGPQETQYF.

The V and J genes are TRBV10-3 and TRBJ2-5, with TRBD2 matching 9 bases. Germline V gene lookup returns CDR1 ENHRY and CDR2 SYGVKD. With V trimmed by 5 bases and J by 3 bases, 7 bases remained unmatched. The CDR3 runs 15 residues. The CDR3 region has the DNA TGTGCCATCAGTACCGGAGCGGGGGGAAAAGAGACCCAGTACTTC. Translated: CAISTGAGGKETQYF.

The CDR3 spells CASSYSEGTYEQYF. CDR3 DNA sequence: TGTGCCAGCAGTTACTCGGAGGGTACCTACGAGCAGTACTTC. This sequence joins TRBV6-5 and TRBJ2-7, with TRBD2 as a possible D gene (6 bases). Germline CDR1 MNHEY, CDR2 SVGAGI. Trimming left V 0 bases short and J 2 bases short, with 8 bases between. The CDR3 length is 14 residues.

The V gene is TRBV28, the J gene TRBJ2-3; either TRBD1 or TRBD2 may fit D (5 bases each). V shed 5 bases and J shed 2 bases, with 14 bases lying between them. CDR1 and CDR2 (germline): MDHEN, SYDVKM. The CDR3 has 15 residues. In DNA, the CDR3 is TGTGCCAGCAGTCTCCAGGGAGTTTTCACAGATACGCAGTATTTT. Translating it yields CASSLQGVFTDTQYF.

This chain links TRBV10-1 with TRBJ2-2; possibly TRBD2 for D (7 bases). CDR1 and CDR2 (germline): WNHNN, SYGVQD (reference sequence). Between the trimmed V and J ends, which lost 0 bases and 6 bases, there was a span of 17 bases. CDR3 length: 17 amino acids. The CDR3 DNA sequence: TGCGCCAGCAGTGAGTCGGGAGGGGGTCGAGCGGCCGGGGAGCTGTTTTTT. Its translation is CASSESGGGRAAGELFF.

The V and J genes are TRBV7-2 and TRBJ2-1, with TRBD1 matching 7 bases. The germline V gene encodes CDR1 SGHTA and CDR2 FQGNSA. V lost 3 bases and J lost 4; bases outside the gene matches: 3. The CDR3 consists of 14 residues. The DNA of the CDR3 is TGTGCCAGCAGCTTCGGGACAGAGTACAATGAGCAGTTCTTC. Its translation is CASSFGTEYNEQFF.

This rearrangement joins TRBV19 to TRBJ1-2, with 7 bases that match TRBD1. J lost 5 bases, V lost 5 bases, and 5 bases had no gene match. The CDR3 is 13 residues long. The germline gives CDR1 LNHDA, CDR2 SQIVND (reference sequence). CDR3 in amino acids: CASSPRDRYGYTF. The CDR3 nucleotides are TGTGCCAGTAGTCCTCGGGACAGATATGGCTACACCTTC.

The chain couples TRBV6-5 to TRBJ1-5; tentatively, D is TRBD1 (6 bases). This CDR3 is 15 amino acids long. Trimming removed 2 bases from V and 7 bases from J, with 15 bases in between. Germline V CDR1 and CDR2: MNHEY, SVGAGI. CDR3 sequence: CASSYSRGEGQPQHF. In DNA, the CDR3 is TGTGCCAGCAGTTACAGCAGGGGCGAGGGACAGCCCCAGCATTTT.

V and J are TRBV7-6 and TRBJ2-5, with D tentatively TRBD1 or TRBD2 (5 bases each). V was trimmed by 4 bases and J by 5 bases, leaving 11 bases between them. The germline V gene encodes CDR1 SGHVS and CDR2 FNYEAQ. The CDR3 sequence is 13 residues long. The CDR3 here is CASSSDWGETQYF. DNA for the CDR3: TGTGCCAGCAGCTCGGACTGGGGGGAGACCCAGTACTTC.

The chain combines TRBV5-3 with TRBJ1-1, with a tentative D call TRBD1 (6 bases). TRBV5-3 is noted as an ORF with a role that remains uncertain. The CDR3 is 14 amino acids. Deletions cut 3 bases from V and 4 bases from J, with 13 bases between. The CDR3 loop is CARSWAGAGTEAFF. The CDR3 nucleotides are TGTGCCAGAAGCTGGGCGGGGGCCGGCACTGAAGCTTTCTTT.

This clone was picked up a small number of times. The genes are TRBV7-2 and TRBJ2-7, with 8 positions matching TRBD1. Germline trimming cut 5 bases from V and 2 bases from J; bases unmatched to any gene: 8. Germline lookup yields CDR1 SGHTA and CDR2 FQGNSA. The CDR3 is made up of 15 amino acids. The CDR3 sequence: CASSPRDRRTYEQYF. The CDR3 coding sequence is TGTGCCAGCAGCCCCCGGGACAGGAGAACCTACGAGCAGTACTTC.

In this sample, this clone turned up once. The V call is TRBV19, the J call TRBJ1-2; D not resolved. CDR1 is LNHDA, CDR2 SQIVND, per germline (reference sequence). V gave up 7 bases and J gave up 5 bases, with 11 bases separating them. There are 12 residues in the CDR3. The CDR3 protein is CASTPRSYGYTF. DNA for the CDR3: TGTGCCAGTACCCCGCGGAGTTATGGCTACACCTTC.